This T cell receptor beta chain was observed in a study of metastatic and nonmetastatic thyroid tumors. About the research overall: The comparison covered peripheral blood and tumor or nodule tissue in malignant and benign thyroid patients. Whole-study results and caveats: It was reported that TCR beta diversity was significantly higher in malignant thyroid tumors than benign nodules, in blood and tumor.

Thyroid surgery was preceded by no treatment in any patient. TCRdb re-clonotyped the PCR reads through MiXCR. The top ten clones hold under 8.5% of a sample with roughly 35,000 clones, over 15% of them seen once. This clone has a count of ten or more. Its antigen is unknown. Losses at the gene ends were 1 base for V and 1 base for J; bases not matched to a gene: 4. Germline lookup yields CDR1 SGHDT and CDR2 YYEEEE. The CDR3 extends over 15 amino acids. The TCR was taken from a female donor with papillary thyroid cancer or a benign thyroid nodule (not recorded which). Some clones in this sample may be carry-over from other donors' samples. The sample comprised blood. The chain joins TRBV5-6 to TRBJ2-7; 8 bases line up with TRBD1. CDR3 sequence: CASSLIGTGSYEQYF. Here the CDR3 DNA reads TGTGCCAGCAGCTTGATCGGGACAGGTTCCTACGAGCAGTACTTC.